The 9 T cell receptor beta chains below all came from one sample that was sequenced in a study of shared clonotypes between healthy human individuals. The repertoire was sequenced with immunoSEQ multiplex PCR; TCRdb's copy has only in-frame clones and lacks some. Altogether about 2.3 million clones are present, 80% to 95% being singletons, with the ten largest covering more than 0.35%. Material for sequencing was naive CD4+ T cells from PBMCs. Subset reported: CD45RA+ positively selected. These receptors all come from a man younger than 35 in good health. Some clones in this sample may be carry-over from other donors' samples.

Written as DNA, the CDR3 is TGTGCCAGCACACTCCTAGGGGGACAAGAGACCCAGTACTTC. Translation gives CASTLLGGQETQYF. The chain uses TRBV6-6 and TRBJ2-5, with D perhaps matching TRBD1 (6 bases). The germline V and J ends were trimmed by 7 bases and 2 bases, with 14 bases remaining between them. The germline V gene encodes CDR1 MNHNY and CDR2 SVGAGI (reference sequence). The CDR3 loop spans 14 amino acids.

The chain combines TRBV19 with TRBJ2-7, with D unclear. Trimming took 1 base from V and 0 from J, leaving 10 bases between them. CDR3 size: 15 residues. Germline CDR1 reads LNHDA; CDR2 reads SQIVND (reference sequence). The CDR3 nucleotides are TGTGCCAGTAGTATAGCTGCGGTAGCCTCCTACGAGCAGTACTTC. This gives the protein CASSIAAVASYEQYF.

V and J are TRBV19 and TRBJ2-7; the D is unclear. In germline, CDR1 is LNHDA, CDR2 SQIVND (reference sequence). V gave up 5 bases and J gave up 3 bases, with 17 bases separating them. The CDR3 sequence is 15 residues long. The CDR3 DNA reads as TGTGCCAGTAGTCCGCTGCCCAAAGGTGTCTACGAGCAGTACTTC. Encoded protein: CASSPLPKGVYEQYF.

V is TRBV28 and J is TRBJ2-2; perhaps TRBD1 as D (6 bases). The V gene's germline CDR1 is MDHEN and CDR2 SYDVKM. This CDR3 spans 16 amino acids. The V end was cut by 6 bases, the J end by 4 bases, with 18 bases between. CDR3 bases: TGTGCCAGCAGACCCTTAGGGGGACCCGCCACCGGGGAGCTGTTTTTT. It translates to CASRPLGGPATGELFF.

The chain links TRBV28 to TRBJ2-3, with 7 nucleotides matching TRBD1. The germline CDR1 and CDR2 sequences are MDHEN and SYDVKM. J lost 3 bases, V lost 5 bases, and 8 bases had no gene match. The CDR3 spans 15 residues. The CDR3 here is CASSTAGGPTDTQYF. As DNA, the CDR3 is TGTGCCAGCAGTACCGCAGGGGGACCGACAGATACGCAGTATTTT.

This sequence joins TRBV6-6 and TRBJ1-2, with TRBD1 as a possible D gene (6 bases). This CDR3 is built from 14 residues. Between the trimmed V and J ends, which lost 10 bases and 4 bases, there was a span of 19 bases. Germline V lookup: CDR1 MNHNY, CDR2 SVGAGI (reference sequence). CDR3: CATAPDSHRYGYTF. DNA for the CDR3: TGTGCCACAGCCCCGGACAGCCACCGCTATGGCTACACCTTC.

The J gene is TRBJ1-4, the V gene TRBV7-9, with D possibly being TRBD1 (6 bases). V was trimmed by 0 bases and J by 8 bases, leaving 13 bases between them. The CDR3 spans 15 residues. In germline, CDR1 is SEHNR, CDR2 FQNEAQ (reference sequence). CDR3 DNA sequence: TGTGCCAGCAGCTTAGCCCGCCCTCAGGGGGAAAAACTGTTTTTT. This sequence encodes CASSLARPQGEKLFF.

In this sample, this clone turned up once. Other DNA variants within this sample encode the same CDR3. V gene TRBV10-3 combines with J gene TRBJ1-2, with 12 bases fitting TRBD1. Looked up from germline, CDR1 is ENHRY and CDR2 is SYGVKD. Germline trimming cut 8 bases from V and 8 bases from J; bases unmatched to any gene: 6. CDR3 size: 13 residues. In DNA, the CDR3 is TGTGCCATCTCGGGACAGGGGGCGAACGGCTACACCTTC. Its protein product is CAISGQGANGYTF.

With respect to this clone: The same CDR3 can be traced to other DNA sequences in this sample. The chain is built from TRBV27 and TRBJ2-3; TRBD2 might be the D (5 bases). CDR1 MNHEY and CDR2 SMNVEV come from the germline V gene (reference sequence). Trimming took off 3 bases at V and 1 base at J, with 5 bases between the two ends. There are 13 residues in the CDR3. CDR3 loop: CASSFGGTDTQYF. The CDR3, as DNA: TGTGCCAGCAGTTTCGGGGGCACAGATACGCAGTATTTT.